A selection of T cell receptor beta chains follows, all from one sample in a study of T-cell reconstitution after alpha-beta-depleted transplantation in children. From the PCR reads, TCRdb called clonotypes with MiXCR, one entry per CDR3 protein. The table lists about 78,000 distinct CDR3 sequences, about 14% of them singletons. Sequenced material: PBMCs, mostly from graft donor cells, taken 180 days after TCRalphabeta/CD19-depleted stem cell transplant. The source of these receptors is a male patient aged 2 to 10 who had a stem cell transplant for acute lymphoblastic leukemia, so the T cells may come from the graft donor. The CDR3 runs from the conserved cysteine through the conserved F or W. The D gene is left open where the match is weak. Not every row has a clone size; where given, it reads once, few, many or a size class.

clone_size d_call j_call v_call cdr3_aa cdr3_nt
few TRBD1 TRBJ2-1 TRBV6-5 CASSSGTGGHEQFF TGTGCCAGCAGTTCCGGGACAGGGGGGCATGAGCAGTTCTTC
few TRBD2 TRBJ2-7 TRBV5-1 CASSRGVAGYSYEQYF TGCGCCAGCAGCCGCGGGGTAGCGGGGTACTCCTACGAGCAGTACTTC
few TRBD1 TRBJ1-2 TRBV20-1 CSARFSVTGAFYGYTF TGCAGTGCTAGATTTTCGGTGACAGGGGCTTTCTATGGCTACACCTTC
- TRBD2 TRBJ2-3 TRBV7-6 CASSSSGRAADTQYF TGTGCCAGCAGTTCCAGCGGGAGGGCCGCAGATACGCAGTATTTT
few - TRBJ2-7 TRBV9 CASSVEDQAYEQYF TGTGCCAGCAGCGTAGAAGATCAGGCCTACGAGCAGTACTTC
- - TRBJ2-5 TRBV25-1 CASSEYGSAGETQYF TGTGCCAGCAGTGAATATGGAAGCGCGGGGGAGACCCAGTACTTC
few - TRBJ2-7 TRBV7-2 CASSPSPPYEQYF TGTGCCAGCAGCCCCAGCCCTCCCTACGAGCAGTACTTC
- - TRBJ2-2 TRBV7-9 CASRGLDTGELFF TGTGCCAGCAGGGGGCTCGACACCGGGGAGCTGTTTTTT
few - TRBJ2-2 TRBV4-3 CASSQVGDLGTGELFF TGCGCCAGCAGCCAAGTCGGAGACCTAGGGACCGGGGAGCTGTTTTTT
- TRBD2 TRBJ2-1 TRBV3-1 CASSHLGRVNEQFF TGTGCCAGCAGCCACCTTGGGAGGGTCAATGAGCAGTTCTTC
many - TRBJ2-1 TRBV7-9 CASSATPGLPRMEQFF TGTGCCAGCAGCGCGACTCCGGGACTCCCGAGGATGGAGCAGTTCTTC
few TRBD2 TRBJ2-5 TRBV20-1 CSARELAGRRTQYF TGCAGTGCTAGAGAGCTAGCGGGGCGACGGACCCAGTACTTC
many - TRBJ2-1 TRBV10-3 CAISEWDGYNEQFF TGTGCCATCAGTGAGTGGGACGGATACAATGAGCAGTTCTTC
few TRBD1 TRBJ1-1 TRBV9 CASSVTGEVFTEAFF TGTGCCAGCAGCGTGACAGGGGAGGTATTCACTGAAGCTTTCTTT
- - TRBJ1-3 TRBV6-5 CASSYSLQGNTIYF TGTGCCAGCAGTTACTCGCTGCAGGGAAACACCATATATTTT
many TRBD2 TRBJ2-7 TRBV10-3 CAISSTWTSGYPYEQYF TGTGCCATCAGCTCGACTTGGACTAGCGGTTACCCCTACGAGCAGTACTTC
few - TRBJ2-1 TRBV29-1 CSVVSRDQIIPYNEQFF TGCAGCGTTGTTTCCCGGGACCAAATTATCCCTTACAATGAGCAGTTCTTC
few - TRBJ2-1 TRBV5-1 CASSLESGVPSSYNEQFF TGCGCCAGCAGCTTGGAATCGGGGGTTCCCAGCTCCTACAATGAGCAGTTCTTC
few TRBD1 TRBJ2-1 TRBV7-2 CASSLATGSYNEQFF TGTGCCAGCAGCTTAGCGACAGGGTCCTACAATGAGCAGTTCTTC
- - TRBJ2-2 TRBV27 CASSLGGRTGELFF TGTGCCAGCAGTTTAGGTGGACGAACCGGGGAGCTGTTTTTT
few TRBD1 TRBJ1-2 TRBV9 CASSVADRAVYGYTF TGTGCCAGCAGCGTAGCCGACAGGGCGGTCTATGGCTACACCTTC
- TRBD1 TRBJ1-1 TRBV6-1 CASSQQGAMNTEAFF TGTGCCAGCAGTCAACAGGGGGCCATGAACACTGAAGCTTTCTTT
- - TRBJ2-5 TRBV27 CASSSGPLQTQYF TGTGCCAGCAGTTCGGGACCCCTACAGACCCAGTACTTC
- - TRBJ2-2 TRBV2 CASSEGERNTGELFF TGTGCCAGCAGTGAAGGAGAGCGGAACACCGGGGAGCTGTTTTTT
- - TRBJ2-7 TRBV7-3 CASSQTAGTPGHEQYF TGTGCCAGCAGCCAGACTGCCGGGACACCGGGTCACGAGCAGTACTTC
many - TRBJ1-6 TRBV18 CASSPPTGSDNSPLHF TGTGCCAGCTCACCACCGACCGGGAGCGATAATTCACCCCTCCACTTT
- - TRBJ2-2 TRBV28 CASSLGPRELFF TGTGCCAGCAGTTTAGGTCCCCGGGAGCTGTTTTTT
few - TRBJ1-1 TRBV11-2 CASSLGRGVNTEAFF TGTGCCAGCAGCTTAGGGCGGGGGGTGAACACTGAAGCTTTCTTT
- - TRBJ1-3 TRBV5-1 CASSMGQGNTIYF TGCGCCAGCAGCATGGGACAAGGAAACACCATATATTTT
few TRBD1 TRBJ2-7 TRBV5-1 CASSPDRPSSYEQYF TGCGCCAGCAGCCCGGACAGGCCAAGCTCCTACGAGCAGTACTTC
- TRBD1 TRBJ1-1 TRBV27 CASSLQGGNTEAFF TGTGCCAGCAGTTTACAGGGGGGGAACACTGAAGCTTTCTTT
- TRBD1 TRBJ2-7 TRBV6-5 CASSLTGGNYEQYF TGTGCCAGCAGTTTGACAGGGGGAAACTACGAGCAGTACTTC
few TRBD2 TRBJ2-7 TRBV29-1 CSVRTSGLYEQYF TGCAGCGTGAGGACTAGCGGGCTGTACGAGCAGTACTTC
few - TRBJ2-5 TRBV5-1 CASRFIPGAGETQYF TGCGCCAGCAGATTTATTCCGGGGGCCGGAGAGACCCAGTACTTC
- TRBD2 TRBJ2-1 TRBV10-3 CAITVGLAGTGEQFF TGTGCCATCACCGTGGGACTAGCGGGAACGGGTGAGCAGTTCTTC
- TRBD1 TRBJ2-3 TRBV15 CATSRDPGQGARETQYF TGTGCCACCAGCAGAGATCCGGGACAGGGGGCGCGTGAGACGCAGTATTTT
- - TRBJ2-2 TRBV5-6 CASSFRPRGPVTGELFF TGTGCCAGCAGCTTTCGGCCCCGGGGGCCGGTCACCGGGGAGCTGTTTTTT
- - TRBJ2-3 TRBV7-9 CASSLGQGDTQYF TGTGCCAGCAGCTTAGGGCAGGGGGATACGCAGTATTTT
- - TRBJ1-2 TRBV7-2 CASSPRLAFYGYTF TGTGCCAGCAGCCCGCGACTGGCCTTCTATGGCTACACCTTC
- - TRBJ2-4 TRBV2 CASTGDPRNIQYF TGTGCCAGCACCGGGGACCCGCGGAACATTCAGTACTTC
- - TRBJ2-5 TRBV7-2 CASSRQLGIQETQYF TGTGCCAGCAGCCGGCAGTTGGGGATCCAAGAGACCCAGTACTTC
- TRBD1 TRBJ2-5 TRBV29-1 CSVEDTGGEETQYF TGCAGCGTTGAAGACACAGGGGGCGAAGAGACCCAGTACTTC
many - TRBJ2-7 TRBV20-1 CSARDEVFTYEQYF TGCAGTGCTAGAGACGAGGTCTTCACCTACGAGCAGTACTTC
few - TRBJ2-1 TRBV5-1 CASSLGAGAPGQFF TGCGCCAGCAGCTTGGGGGCGGGGGCCCCGGGGCAGTTCTTC
few - TRBJ2-7 TRBV28 CASSPSRGESSYEQYF TGTGCCAGCAGCCCCTCAAGAGGGGAGAGCTCCTACGAGCAGTACTTC
- - TRBJ2-5 TRBV27 CASSLSQGRETQYF TGTGCCAGCAGTTTATCACAGGGACGAGAGACCCAGTACTTC
few - TRBJ1-4 TRBV20-1 CSASVDRTFATNEKLFF TGCAGTGCTTCCGTCGACAGGACTTTTGCAACTAATGAAAAACTGTTTTTT
- - TRBJ1-3 TRBV5-1 CASSFSGNGNTIYF TGCGCCAGCAGCTTCTCAGGGAATGGAAACACCATATATTTT
few - TRBJ2-1 TRBV21-1 CASSQSRGLYYNEQFF TGTGCCAGCAGCCAAAGCCGCGGACTCTACTACAATGAGCAGTTCTTC
many TRBD2 TRBJ2-3 TRBV20-1 CSSRGSGRADTQYF TGCAGTTCCCGGGGGAGCGGGAGAGCAGATACGCAGTATTTT
many TRBD2 TRBJ2-3 TRBV11-2 CASSLGSGSTTDTQYF TGTGCCAGCAGCCTGGGGAGCGGGAGTACGACAGATACGCAGTATTTT
few TRBD2 TRBJ2-1 TRBV5-1 CASSFRDYLDNEQFF TGCGCCAGCAGCTTTCGGGACTACCTCGACAATGAGCAGTTCTTC
- - TRBJ2-5 TRBV11-2 CASSWGGQETQYF TGTGCCAGCAGCTGGGGCGGACAAGAGACCCAGTACTTC